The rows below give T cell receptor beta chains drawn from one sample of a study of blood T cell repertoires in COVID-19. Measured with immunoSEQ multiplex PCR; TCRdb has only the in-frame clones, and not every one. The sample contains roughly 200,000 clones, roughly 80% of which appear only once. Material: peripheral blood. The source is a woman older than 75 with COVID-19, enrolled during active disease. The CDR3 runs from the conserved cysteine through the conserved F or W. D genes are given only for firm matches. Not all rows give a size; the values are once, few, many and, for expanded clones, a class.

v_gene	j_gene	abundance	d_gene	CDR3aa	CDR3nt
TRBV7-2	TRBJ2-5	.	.	CASSLGVTITLETQYF	TGTGCCAGCAGCTTGGGCGTGACTATTACCCTAGAGACCCAGTACTTC
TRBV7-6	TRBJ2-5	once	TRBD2	CASSPIVGGETQYF	TGTGCCAGCAGCCCAATCGTCGGGGGGGAGACCCAGTACTTC
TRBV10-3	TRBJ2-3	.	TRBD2	CAISDRTSGDTDTQYF	TGTGCCATCAGTGATAGGACTAGCGGCGACACAGATACGCAGTATTTT
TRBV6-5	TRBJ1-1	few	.	CASLRSGQNTEAFF	TGTGCCAGCTTACGATCAGGACAGAACACTGAAGCTTTCTTT
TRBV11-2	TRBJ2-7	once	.	CASSPRDTSSYEQYF	TGTGCCAGCAGCCCACGGGACACGAGCTCCTACGAGCAGTACTTC
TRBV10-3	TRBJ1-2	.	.	CAISDAENYGYTF	TGTGCCATCAGTGATGCGGAAAACTATGGCTACACCTTC
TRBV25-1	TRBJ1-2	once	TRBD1	CATEGRDRTSYGYTF	TGTGCCACGGAGGGTCGGGACAGGACTAGTTATGGCTACACCTTC
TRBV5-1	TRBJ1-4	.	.	CASSLQGGSEKLFF	TGCGCCAGCAGCTTGCAGGGTGGTAGTGAAAAACTGTTTTTT
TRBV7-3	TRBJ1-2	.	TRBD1	CASSTRQGVGYTF	TGTGCCAGCAGCACCCGACAGGGGGTTGGCTACACCTTC
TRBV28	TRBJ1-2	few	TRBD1	CASRRTGGGYGYTF	TGTGCCAGCAGACGAACAGGGGGTGGGTATGGCTACACCTTC
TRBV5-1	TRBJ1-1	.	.	CASSVQGGGTEAFF	TGCGCCAGCAGCGTACAGGGTGGTGGGACTGAAGCTTTCTTT
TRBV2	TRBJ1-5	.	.	CASSGSDQPQHF	TGTGCCAGCAGTGGGTCAGATCAGCCCCAGCATTTT
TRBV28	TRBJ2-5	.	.	CASSLPQGTRETQYF	TGTGCCAGCAGTTTACCTCAGGGGACGCGAGAGACCCAGTACTTC
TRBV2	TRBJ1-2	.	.	CASSEMGGGAYGYTF	TGTGCCAGCAGTGAAATGGGTGGGGGGGCCTATGGCTACACCTTC
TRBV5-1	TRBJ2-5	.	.	CASSLSGSAETQYF	TGCGCCAGCAGCCTTAGCGGTAGCGCAGAGACCCAGTACTTC
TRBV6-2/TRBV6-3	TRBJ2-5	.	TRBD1	CASSPGTGGSETQYF	TGTGCCAGCAGTCCAGGGACAGGGGGTTCGGAGACCCAGTACTTC
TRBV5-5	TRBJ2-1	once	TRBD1	CASSGGQGPYNEQFF	TGTGCCAGCAGCGGGGGACAGGGGCCCTACAATGAGCAGTTCTTC
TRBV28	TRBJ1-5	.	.	CASSLKSGFANNQPQHF	TGTGCCAGCAGTTTAAAAAGTGGTTTTGCGAACAATCAGCCCCAGCATTTT
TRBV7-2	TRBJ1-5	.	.	CASSSVAGTFSNQPQHF	TGTGCCAGCAGCTCAGTAGCTGGGACTTTCAGTAATCAGCCCCAGCATTTT
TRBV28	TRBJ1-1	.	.	CASSPRDYTEAFF	TGTGCCAGCAGTCCTAGGGACTACACTGAAGCTTTCTTT
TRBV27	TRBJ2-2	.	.	CASHGGTNTGELFF	TGTGCCAGCCACGGGGGGACAAACACCGGGGAGCTGTTTTTT
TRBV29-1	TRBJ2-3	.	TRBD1	CSVAEGASTDTQYF	TGCAGCGTTGCCGAGGGGGCGTCCACAGATACGCAGTATTTT
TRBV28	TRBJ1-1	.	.	CASSSTAEAFF	TGTGCCAGCAGCTCGACAGCTGAAGCTTTCTTT